This section outlines one TCR beta chain sequence together with its context. What it recognizes is unknown. The sample is drawn from a study of cytotoxic CD8 clonotypes in ibrutinib-treated CLL. General observations from the study: Public clonotypes (which were uncommon) either contracted or remained stable on treatment.

Germline lookup yields CDR1 SGHVS and CDR2 FNYEAQ. Trimming pared 5 bases from V and 4 bases from J, leaving 17 bases between. The CDR3 spans 15 residues. TCRdb's table, derived via immunoSEQ multiplex PCR, lists solely in-frame clones and lacks some. There are about 200,000 clones in the sample; about 72% occur only once, and 13% lies in the top ten. The chain links TRBV7-6 to TRBJ1-2, with D perhaps matching TRBD1 (5 bases). This clonotype was obtained from a human donor with chronic lymphocytic leukemia. The specimen was PBMCs, collected after 24 months of ibrutinib treatment. The CDR3 sequence: CASSEGTAPGYGYTF. In DNA, the CDR3 is TGTGCCAGCAGCGAAGGGACGGCCCCCGGCTATGGCTACACCTTC.